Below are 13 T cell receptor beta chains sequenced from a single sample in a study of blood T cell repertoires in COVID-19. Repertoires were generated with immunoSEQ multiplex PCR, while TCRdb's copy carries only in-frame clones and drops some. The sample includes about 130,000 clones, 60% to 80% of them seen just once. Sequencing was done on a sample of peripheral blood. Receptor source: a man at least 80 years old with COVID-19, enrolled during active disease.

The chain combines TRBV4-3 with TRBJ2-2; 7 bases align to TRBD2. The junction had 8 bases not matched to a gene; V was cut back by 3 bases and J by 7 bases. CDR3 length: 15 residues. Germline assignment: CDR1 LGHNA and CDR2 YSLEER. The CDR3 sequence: CASSQEGGSGGELFF. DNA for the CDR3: TGCGCCAGCAGCCAGGAGGGAGGGTCAGGCGGGGAGCTGTTTTTT.

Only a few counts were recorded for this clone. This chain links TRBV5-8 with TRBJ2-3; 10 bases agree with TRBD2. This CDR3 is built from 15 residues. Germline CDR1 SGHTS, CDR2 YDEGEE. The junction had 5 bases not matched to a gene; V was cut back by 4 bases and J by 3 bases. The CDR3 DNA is TGTGCCAGCAGCGCTGGGACTAGCGAAACAGATACGCAGTATTTT. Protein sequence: CASSAGTSETDTQYF.

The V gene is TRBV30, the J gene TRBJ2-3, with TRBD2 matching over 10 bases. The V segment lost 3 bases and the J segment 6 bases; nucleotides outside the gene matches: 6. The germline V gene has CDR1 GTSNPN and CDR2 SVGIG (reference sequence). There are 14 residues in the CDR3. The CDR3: CAWSGLAEQDTQYF. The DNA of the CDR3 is TGTGCCTGGAGCGGACTAGCGGAGCAGGATACGCAGTATTTT. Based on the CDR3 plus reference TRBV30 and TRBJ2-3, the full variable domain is SQTIHQWPATLVQPVGSPLSLECTVEGTSNPNLYWYRQAAGRGLQLLFYSVGIGQISSEVPQNLSASRPQDRQFILSSKKLLLSDSGFYLCAWSGLAEQDTQYFGPGTRLTVL.

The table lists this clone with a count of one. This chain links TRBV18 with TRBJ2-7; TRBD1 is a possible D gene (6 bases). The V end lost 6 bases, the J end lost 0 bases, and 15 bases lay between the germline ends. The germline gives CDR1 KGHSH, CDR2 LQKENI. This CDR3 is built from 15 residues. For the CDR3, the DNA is TGTGCCAGCTCCCCGACAGGACGCCTCTCCTACGAGCAGTACTTC. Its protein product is CASSPTGRLSYEQYF. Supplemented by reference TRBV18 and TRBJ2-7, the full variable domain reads NAGVMQNPRHLVRRRGQEARLRCSPMKGHSHVYWYRQLPEEGLKFMVYLQKENIIDESGMPKERFSAEFPKEGPSILRIQQVVRGDSAAYFCASSPTGRLSYEQYFGPGTRLTVT.

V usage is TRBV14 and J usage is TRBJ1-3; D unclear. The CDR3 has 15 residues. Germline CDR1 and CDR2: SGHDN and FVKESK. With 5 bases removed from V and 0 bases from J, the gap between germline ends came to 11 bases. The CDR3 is CASSLGRGSGNTIYF. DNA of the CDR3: TGTGCCAGCAGCTTAGGACGGGGCTCTGGAAACACCATATATTTT.

The CDR3 spells CASRTGNYEQYF. In DNA form, the CDR3 reads TGTGCCAGCAGGACAGGGAACTACGAGCAGTACTTC. The rearrangement joins TRBV6-5 to TRBJ2-7; 7 bases line up with TRBD1. Germline CDR1 MNHEY, CDR2 SVGAGI. With V trimmed by 6 bases and J by 3 bases, 2 bases remained unmatched. This CDR3 spans 12 amino acids.

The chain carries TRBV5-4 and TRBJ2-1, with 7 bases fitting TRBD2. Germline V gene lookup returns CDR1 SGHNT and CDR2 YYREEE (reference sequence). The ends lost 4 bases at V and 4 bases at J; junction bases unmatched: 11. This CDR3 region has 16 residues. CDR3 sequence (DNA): TGTGCCAGCAGCCCGCCGGGTGAGGGAGGGTACAATGAGCAGTTCTTC. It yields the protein CASSPPGEGGYNEQFF.

The CDR3 coding sequence is TGTGCCACCACGGCGGGGACTAGCATCACCGGGGAGCTGTTTTTT. Translating gives CATTAGTSITGELFF. The J gene is TRBJ2-2, the V gene TRBV27; 9 nucleotides align to TRBD2. J gave up 4 bases and V 10 bases, and 10 bases lay outside the gene matches. The CDR3 extends over 15 amino acids. Looked up from germline, CDR1 is MNHEY and CDR2 is SMNVEV (reference sequence).

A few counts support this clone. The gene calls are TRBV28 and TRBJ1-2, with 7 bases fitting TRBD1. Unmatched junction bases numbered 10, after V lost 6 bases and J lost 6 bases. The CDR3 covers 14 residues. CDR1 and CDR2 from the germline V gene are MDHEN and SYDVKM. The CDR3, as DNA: TGTGCCAGCAGGTTGCCGACAGGGTCAAATGGCTACACCTTC. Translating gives CASRLPTGSNGYTF.

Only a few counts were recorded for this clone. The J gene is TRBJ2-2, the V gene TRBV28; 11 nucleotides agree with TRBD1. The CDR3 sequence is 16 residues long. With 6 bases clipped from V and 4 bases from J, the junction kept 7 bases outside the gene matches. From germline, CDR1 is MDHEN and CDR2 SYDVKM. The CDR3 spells CASRLRDRGSTGELFF. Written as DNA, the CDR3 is TGTGCCAGCAGATTGCGGGACAGGGGGAGCACCGGGGAGCTGTTTTTT.

CDR3 nucleotides: TGTGCCAGCAGTGGATATCAGGGCACTGAAGCTTTCTTT. Translating gives CASSGYQGTEAFF. The rearrangement joins TRBV2 to TRBJ1-1, with D possibly matching TRBD1 (5 bases). Deletions cut 4 bases from V and 4 bases from J, with 10 bases between. The germline CDR1 and CDR2 sequences are SNHLY and FYNNEI. The CDR3 runs to 13 residues.

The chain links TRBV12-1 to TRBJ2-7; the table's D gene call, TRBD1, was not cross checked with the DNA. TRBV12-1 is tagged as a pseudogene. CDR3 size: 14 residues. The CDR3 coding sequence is TGTGCCAGCAGCTGCCTCAGGGGAAAACCCGAGCAGTACTTC. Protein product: CASSCLRGKPEQYF.

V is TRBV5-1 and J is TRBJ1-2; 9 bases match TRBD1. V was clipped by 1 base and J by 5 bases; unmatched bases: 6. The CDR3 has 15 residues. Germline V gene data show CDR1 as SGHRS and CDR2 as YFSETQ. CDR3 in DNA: TGCGCCAGCAGCTTGCGGGGACAGGGAGAGTATGGCTACACCTTC. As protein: CASSLRGQGEYGYTF. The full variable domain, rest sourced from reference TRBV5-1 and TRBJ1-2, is KAGVTQTPRYLIKTRGQQVTLSCSPISGHRSVSWYQQTPGQGLQFLFEYFSETQRNKGNFPGRFSGRQFSNSRSEMNVSTLELGDSALYLCASSLRGQGEYGYTFGSGTRLTVV.